The source of this T cell receptor beta chain is a study of monozygotic twins with inflammatory bowel disease. Germline CDR1 is SGHAT and CDR2 is FQDESV (reference sequence). The length of the CDR3 is 18 residues. After re-calling the 5' RACE reads, TCRdb lists one entry per CDR3 protein, DNA absent. The sample table includes around 400,000 distinct CDR3 sequences. The sequence was obtained from a human donor with ulcerative colitis or Crohn's disease, or a healthy co-twin of an affected twin (not recorded which). This chain joins TRBV11-1 and TRBJ2-3; TCRdb returns TRBD2, unconfirmable since there is no DNA. The sequenced sample consisted of blood. The CDR3 sequence: CASSSIGLAGGRTDTQYF.